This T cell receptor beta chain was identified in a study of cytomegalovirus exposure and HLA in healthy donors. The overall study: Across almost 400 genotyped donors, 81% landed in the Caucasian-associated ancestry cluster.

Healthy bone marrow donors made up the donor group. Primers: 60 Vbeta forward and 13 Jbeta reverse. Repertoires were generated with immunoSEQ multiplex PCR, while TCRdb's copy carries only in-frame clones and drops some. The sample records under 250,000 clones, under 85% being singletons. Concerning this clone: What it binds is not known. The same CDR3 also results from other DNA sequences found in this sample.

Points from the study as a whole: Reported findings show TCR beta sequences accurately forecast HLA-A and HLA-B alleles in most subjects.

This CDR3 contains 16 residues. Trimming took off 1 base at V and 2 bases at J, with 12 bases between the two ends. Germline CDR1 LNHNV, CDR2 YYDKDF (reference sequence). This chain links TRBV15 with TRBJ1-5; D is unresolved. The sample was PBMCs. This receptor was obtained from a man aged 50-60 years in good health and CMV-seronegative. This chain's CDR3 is CATSRAHPEGNQPQHF. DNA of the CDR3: TGTGCCACCAGCAGAGCCCACCCAGAGGGCAATCAGCCCCAGCATTTT.